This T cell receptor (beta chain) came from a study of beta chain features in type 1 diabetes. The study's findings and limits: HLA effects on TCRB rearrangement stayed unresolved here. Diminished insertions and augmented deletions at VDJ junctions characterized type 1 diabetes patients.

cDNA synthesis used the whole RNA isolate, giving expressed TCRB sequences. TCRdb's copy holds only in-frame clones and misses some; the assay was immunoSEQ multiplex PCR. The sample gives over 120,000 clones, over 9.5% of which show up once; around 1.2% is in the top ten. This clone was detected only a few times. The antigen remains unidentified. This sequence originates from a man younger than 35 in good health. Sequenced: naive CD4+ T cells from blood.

In DNA form, the CDR3 reads TGTGCCAGCAGTTACCCTCTCCCAGGGCCCCAAGAGACCCAGTACTTC. This gives the protein CASSYPLPGPQETQYF. This chain uses TRBV6-7 with TRBJ2-5; TRBD1 is a possible D gene (5 bases). TRBV6-7 is placed among ORFs of uncertain function. The ends were cut back, 2 bases at V and 1 base at J, with 14 bases in the middle. The CDR3 has 16 amino acids.